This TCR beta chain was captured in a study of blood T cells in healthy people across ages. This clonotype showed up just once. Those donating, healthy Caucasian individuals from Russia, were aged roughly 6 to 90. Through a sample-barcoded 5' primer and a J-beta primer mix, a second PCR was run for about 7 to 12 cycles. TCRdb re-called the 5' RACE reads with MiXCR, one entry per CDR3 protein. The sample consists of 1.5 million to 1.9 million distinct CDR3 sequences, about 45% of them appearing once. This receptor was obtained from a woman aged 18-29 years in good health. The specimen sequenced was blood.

This CDR3 reads CASSPQGGGYEKLFF. CDR3 DNA sequence: TGTGCCAGCAGTCCTCAGGGGGGCGGGTATGAAAAACTGTTTTTT. The chain carries TRBV28 and TRBJ1-4; 7 bases are a match to TRBD1. The CDR3 length is 15 residues. Germline V gives CDR1 MDHEN, CDR2 SYDVKM. The V segment lost 5 bases and the J segment 6 bases; nucleotides outside the gene matches: 9. Based on the CDR3 plus reference TRBV28 and TRBJ1-4, the full variable domain is DVKVTQSSRYLVKRTGEKVFLECVQDMDHENMFWYRQDPGLGLRLIYFSYDVKMKEKGDIPEGYSVSREKKERFSLILESASTNQTSMYLCASSPQGGGYEKLFFGSGTQLSVL.